The 10 T cell receptor beta chains reported below all come from one sample, sequenced in a study of immune evolution from preneoplasia to lung adenocarcinoma (dated by TCRdb to the early 2020s). Library preparation was by the immunoSEQ multiplex PCR assay. Entries here come from immuneACCESS through TCRdb and include only in-frame sequences with V and J called. Some clones fail to appear in such tables; in the studies checked, an unresolved V gene covers under half of the shortfall, and the cause of the remainder is unknown. This sample holds 5,500 to 7,000 clones; about four fifths were observed only once. The ten largest make up about a fifth of the sample. The specimen was FFPE adjacent normal lung tissue. Receptors originate from a person between 60 and 80 years old with lung adenocarcinoma.

This chain connects TRBV29-1 to TRBJ2-7, with TRBD1 identical over 8 bases. V lost 0 bases and J lost 6; bases outside the gene matches: 10. The CDR3 consists of 15 residues. Germline V gene sequence: CDR1 SQVTM, CDR2 ANQGSEA. This chain's CDR3 is CSVEDDSTGVGEQYF. As DNA, the CDR3 is TGCAGCGTTGAAGATGATTCGACAGGGGTCGGCGAGCAGTACTTC.

The chain carries TRBV2 and TRBJ2-3, with a weak D call TRBD1 (5 bases). V lost 3 bases and J 3 bases, leaving 13 bases between the germline ends. The CDR3 covers 15 residues. Germline CDR1 is SNHLY and CDR2 is FYNNEI. CDR3 loop: CASSEARARTDTQYF. The DNA of the CDR3 is TGTGCCAGCAGTGAGGCCAGGGCCCGGACAGATACGCAGTATTTT. The complete variable domain, with remaining parts taken from reference TRBV2 and TRBJ2-3, reads EPEVTQTPSHQVTQMGQEVILRCVPISNHLYFYWYRQILGQKVEFLVSFYNNEISEKSEIFDDQFSVERPDGSNFTLKIRSTKLEDSAMYFCASSEARARTDTQYFGPGTRLTVL.

CDR3 region: CASSSSPNSNQPQHF. CDR3 DNA sequence: TGTGCCAGCAGTTCATCCCCAAATAGCAATCAGCCCCAGCATTTT. The chain recombines TRBV6-5 with TRBJ1-5; D gene uncertain. Between the trimmed V and J ends, which lost 4 bases and 0 bases, there was a span of 10 bases. The germline V gene encodes CDR1 MNHEY and CDR2 SVGAGI. CDR3 length: 15 amino acids.

This chain connects TRBV30 to TRBJ1-1; D may be TRBD1 (5 bases). Germline V gene data show CDR1 as GTSNPN and CDR2 as SVGIG (reference sequence). The CDR3 contains 14 residues. Trimming took off 0 bases at V and 4 bases at J, with 12 bases between the two ends. CDR3 loop: CAWSVNRRGTEAFF. CDR3 DNA sequence: TGTGCCTGGAGTGTAAACCGAAGGGGCACTGAAGCTTTCTTT.

This clone was detected a few times. The chain combines TRBV9 with TRBJ2-7; maybe TRBD2 (5 bases). The V gene lost 0 bases and the J gene lost 7 bases, with 11 bases spanning the gap. The germline CDR1 and CDR2 sequences are SGDLS and YYNGEE. This CDR3 contains 13 residues. CDR3 nucleotides: TGTGCCAGCAGCGTAGCTCCGGGGAAAGAGCAGTACTTC. It is translated as CASSVAPGKEQYF.

There are a few counts of this clone. J is TRBJ1-6 and V is TRBV5-8; D gene ambiguous. The V end was cut by 0 bases, the J end by 9 bases, with 10 bases between. The CDR3 length is 14 residues. The germline V gene has CDR1 SGHTS and CDR2 YDEGEE. Here the CDR3 reads CASSLDFNRSPLHF. CDR3 in DNA: TGTGCCAGCAGCTTGGATTTTAACCGTTCACCCCTCCACTTT. Complete variable domain (other parts from reference TRBV5-8 and TRBJ1-6): EAGVTQSPTHLIKTRGQQATLRCSPISGHTSVYWYQQALGLGLQFLLWYDEGEERNRGNFPPRFSGRQFPNYSSELNVNALELEDSALYLCASSLDFNRSPLHFGNGTRLTVT.

This chain connects TRBV7-2 to TRBJ2-7; D unclear. V was trimmed by 0 bases and J by 6 bases, leaving 9 bases between them. The CDR3 loop spans 13 amino acids. The germline gives CDR1 SGHTA, CDR2 FQGNSA. The CDR3 protein is CASSLAAKGEQYF. Written as DNA, the CDR3 is TGTGCCAGCAGCTTAGCCGCAAAGGGCGAGCAGTACTTC.

Worth noting for this clone: The junction shows a germline mismatch at one end, possibly a read error. The V call is TRBV6-1, the J call TRBJ2-5; D is possibly TRBD1 (6 bases). The germline CDR1 and CDR2 sequences are MNHNS and SASEGT. The CDR3 is 13 residues long. The CDR3 DNA reads TGTGCCAGCAGCCGGGACAACCAAGAGATCCAGTACTTC. Protein sequence: CASSRDNQEIQYF.

V and J are TRBV5-6 and TRBJ1-1, with 9 nucleotides matching TRBD1. The germline V gene has CDR1 SGHDT and CDR2 YYEEEE. CDR3 size: 16 residues. J lost 8 bases, V lost 6 bases, and 17 bases had no gene match. The CDR3 DNA follows: TGTGCCAGCACCTTTTGGCTTGGACAGGGGATCCAGGAAGCTTTCTTT. Its translation: CASTFWLGQGIQEAFF. The full variable domain, rest sourced from reference TRBV5-6 and TRBJ1-1, is DAGVTQSPTHLIKTRGQQVTLRCSPKSGHDTVSWYQQALGQGPQFIFQYYEEEERQRGNFPDRFSGHQFPNYSSELNVNALLLGDSALYLCASTFWLGQGIQEAFFGQGTRLTVV.

The V call is TRBV11-2, the J call TRBJ2-3; 10 nucleotides align to TRBD1. Trimming removed 5 bases from V and 3 bases from J; junction bases left unmatched: 8. The germline gives CDR1 SGHAT, CDR2 FQNNGV. CDR3 length: 16 residues. The CDR3 DNA follows: TGTGCCAGCAGCAAACCTGACAGGGGGCTAACAGATACGCAGTATTTT. It is translated as CASSKPDRGLTDTQYF. Together with reference TRBV11-2 and TRBJ2-3, the CDR3 gives the full variable domain: EAGVAQSPRYKIIEKRQSVAFWCNPISGHATLYWYQQILGQGPKLLIQFQNNGVVDDSQLPKDRFSAERLKGVDSTLKIQPAKLEDSAVYLCASSKPDRGLTDTQYFGPGTRLTVL.